The rows below give T cell receptor beta chains drawn from one sample of a study of blood T cells in healthy people across ages. TCRdb redid the calling of the 5' RACE reads with MiXCR, one entry per CDR3 protein. The table lists about 720,000 distinct CDR3 sequences, 22% of them singletons. Material: blood. The source of these receptors is a man aged 65 to 85 in good health. Each CDR3 is given with its conserved first and last residue. D genes are given only for firm matches. Where a row states a size, it is once, few, many or the class of an expanded clone; other rows omit it.

size	D	V	J	CDR3	DNA
many	NA	TRBV12-3/TRBV12-4	TRBJ1-3	CATERGSGNTIYF	TGTGCCACCGAAAGAGGCTCTGGAAACACCATATATTTT
NA	NA	TRBV5-1	TRBJ2-6	CASSLVFSGASVLTF	TGCGCCAGCAGCTTGGTGTTTTCTGGGGCCAGCGTCCTGACTTTC
many	NA	TRBV20-1	TRBJ1-4	CSARDRVGLNEKLFF	TGCAGTGCTAGAGATAGGGTCGGACTTAATGAAAAACTGTTTTTT
few	TRBD2	TRBV27	TRBJ2-7	CASSPLPGRGNSGRHLTYEQYF	TGTGCCAGCAGTCCCCTCCCGGGGAGGGGCAATAGCGGGAGACATCTAACCTACGAGCAGTACTTC
few	NA	TRBV7-9	TRBJ1-1	CASSFLQARGTEAFF	TGTGCCAGCAGCTTTTTGCAGGCTCGAGGCACTGAAGCTTTCTTT
NA	TRBD2	TRBV6-2/TRBV6-3	TRBJ2-3	CASSYVGTSFADTQYF	TGTGCCAGCAGCTATGTTGGGACTAGCTTCGCAGATACGCAGTATTTT
NA	TRBD2	TRBV6-5	TRBJ2-3	CASSPDTSGGYTDTQYF	TGTGCCAGCAGCCCCGATACTAGCGGGGGCTACACAGATACGCAGTATTTT
NA	NA	TRBV12-5	TRBJ2-3	CASGLVPFDRLTDTQYF	TGTGCTAGTGGTTTGGTACCGTTCGACAGGCTCACAGATACGCAGTATTTT
many	NA	TRBV3-1	TRBJ2-5	CASSQSGETQYF	TGTGCCAGCAGCCAATCGGGCGAGACCCAGTACTTC
NA	TRBD1	TRBV6-5	TRBJ1-1	CASSEDRGLGTEAFF	TGTGCCAGCAGTGAAGACAGGGGGCTCGGGACTGAAGCTTTCTTT
many	TRBD1	TRBV20-1	TRBJ2-3	CSARERRDRVADTQYF	TGCAGTGCTAGAGAACGACGTGACAGGGTAGCAGATACGCAGTATTTT
few	NA	TRBV6-2/TRBV6-3	TRBJ1-5	CASSYTTGGFDSNQPQHF	TGTGCCAGCAGTTACACGACAGGTGGTTTCGATAGCAATCAGCCCCAGCATTTT
few	NA	TRBV12-3/TRBV12-4	TRBJ2-1	CASREESNRRNEQFF	TGTGCCAGCAGGGAAGAGTCTAATCGCCGCAATGAGCAGTTCTTC
few	TRBD2	TRBV20-1	TRBJ2-3	CSASWEGLASRTQYF	TGCAGTGCTAGTTGGGAAGGACTAGCTAGTAGGACGCAGTATTTT
few	TRBD1	TRBV5-1	TRBJ1-4	CASSYGQDEKLFF	TGCGCCAGCAGCTATGGACAGGATGAAAAACTGTTTTTT
NA	TRBD1	TRBV20-1	TRBJ2-7	CSAPGTGPYEQYF	TGCAGTGCTCCCGGGACAGGGCCCTACGAGCAGTACTTC
NA	NA	TRBV6-5	TRBJ1-2	CASSRASSGGYTF	TGTGCCAGCAGCCGGGCCAGCTCAGGGGGCTACACCTTC
few	NA	TRBV6-6	TRBJ2-5	CASSWGAQETQYF	TGTGCCAGCAGCTGGGGCGCACAAGAGACCCAGTACTTC
few	TRBD1	TRBV5-1	TRBJ1-4	CASSLAGQGVDNEKLFF	TGCGCCAGCAGCTTGGCGGGACAGGGGGTGGATAATGAAAAACTGTTTTTT
NA	TRBD2	TRBV28	TRBJ2-1	CASVVAGGFYNEQFF	TGTGCCAGCGTAGTAGCGGGGGGGTTTTACAATGAGCAGTTCTTC
NA	TRBD1	TRBV12-3/TRBV12-4	TRBJ2-7	CASSEQGALGGEQYF	TGTGCCAGCAGTGAACAGGGGGCGCTCGGCGGCGAGCAGTACTTC
NA	TRBD1	TRBV12-3/TRBV12-4	TRBJ1-2	CASSKGVWDRGANYGYTF	TGTGCCAGCAGCAAGGGGGTTTGGGACAGGGGAGCTAACTATGGCTACACCTTC
NA	NA	TRBV28	TRBJ1-1	CASLTGAEAFF	TGTGCCAGTCTGACGGGAGCTGAAGCTTTCTTT
NA	TRBD2	TRBV29-1	TRBJ2-1	CSVEPSGSGDNEQFF	TGCAGCGTTGAACCAAGCGGGAGCGGGGACAATGAGCAGTTCTTC
once	TRBD1	TRBV28	TRBJ1-1	CASSSNQGALDTEASF	TGTGCCAGCAGTTCAAATCAGGGGGCGCTGGACACTGAAGCTTCCTTT
NA	NA	TRBV7-2	TRBJ2-1	CASSLEPNSYNEQFF	TGTGCCAGCAGCTTAGAGCCCAATTCCTACAATGAGCAGTTCTTC
NA	TRBD2	TRBV20-1	TRBJ2-3	CSARQAGGTGDTQYF	TGCAGTGCTAGGCAAGCGGGGGGGACCGGAGATACGCAGTATTTT
few	NA	TRBV6-1	TRBJ1-1	CASTGQSNTEAFF	TGTGCCAGCACAGGACAGTCGAACACTGAAGCTTTCTTT
many	TRBD2	TRBV7-9	TRBJ2-1	CASSFGLSGGSYNEQFF	TGTGCCAGCAGCTTCGGGTTGTCGGGAGGGTCCTACAATGAGCAGTTCTTC
NA	TRBD1	TRBV5-1	TRBJ2-5	CASSSGQRGRETQCF	TGCGCCAGCAGCTCGGGACAGAGAGGTCGAGAGACCCAGTGCTTC
few	NA	TRBV6-2/TRBV6-3	TRBJ2-1	CASGLSAYNEQFF	TGTGCCAGTGGACTGAGTGCCTACAATGAGCAGTTCTTC
few	NA	TRBV12-3/TRBV12-4	TRBJ2-5	CASSWTTSGETQYF	TGTGCCAGCAGTTGGACTACCTCCGGGGAGACCCAGTACTTC
NA	NA	TRBV24-1	TRBJ2-1	CATSDLGGTSYNEQFF	TGTGCCACCAGTGATTTGGGCGGGACGTCCTACAATGAGCAGTTCTTC
NA	TRBD2	TRBV14	TRBJ2-1	CASSQGTSGHEQFF	TGTGCCAGCAGCCAGGGGACTAGCGGCCATGAGCAGTTCTTC
few	NA	TRBV20-1	TRBJ2-1	CSARGYTEQFF	TGCAGTGCTCGAGGGTATACTGAGCAGTTCTTC
many	NA	TRBV7-9	TRBJ2-6	CASSPTTRAGANVLTF	TGTGCCAGCAGCCCAACCACGCGGGCTGGGGCCAACGTCCTGACTTTC
NA	TRBD1	TRBV24-1	TRBJ2-1	CATSTRDRGLYNEQFF	TGTGCCACCAGTACCCGGGACAGGGGGCTCTACAATGAGCAGTTCTTC
NA	NA	TRBV29-1	TRBJ2-4	CSVVGPELRAKNIQYF	TGCAGCGTTGTGGGACCGGAATTACGGGCCAAAAACATTCAGTACTTC
few	NA	TRBV18	TRBJ1-1	CASSPVVPEAFF	TGTGCCAGCTCACCGGTCGTGCCTGAAGCTTTCTTT
few	NA	TRBV10-3	TRBJ1-1	CAIAWDLNTEAFF	TGTGCCATCGCCTGGGACCTGAACACTGAAGCTTTCTTT
few	NA	TRBV9	TRBJ1-1	CASSVDGGARGSEAFF	TGTGCCAGCAGCGTAGACGGGGGGGCGCGGGGCTCCGAAGCTTTCTTT
NA	NA	TRBV11-1	TRBJ2-3	CASRLGASSTDTQYF	TGTGCCAGCAGACTCGGAGCTTCTAGCACAGATACGCAGTATTTT